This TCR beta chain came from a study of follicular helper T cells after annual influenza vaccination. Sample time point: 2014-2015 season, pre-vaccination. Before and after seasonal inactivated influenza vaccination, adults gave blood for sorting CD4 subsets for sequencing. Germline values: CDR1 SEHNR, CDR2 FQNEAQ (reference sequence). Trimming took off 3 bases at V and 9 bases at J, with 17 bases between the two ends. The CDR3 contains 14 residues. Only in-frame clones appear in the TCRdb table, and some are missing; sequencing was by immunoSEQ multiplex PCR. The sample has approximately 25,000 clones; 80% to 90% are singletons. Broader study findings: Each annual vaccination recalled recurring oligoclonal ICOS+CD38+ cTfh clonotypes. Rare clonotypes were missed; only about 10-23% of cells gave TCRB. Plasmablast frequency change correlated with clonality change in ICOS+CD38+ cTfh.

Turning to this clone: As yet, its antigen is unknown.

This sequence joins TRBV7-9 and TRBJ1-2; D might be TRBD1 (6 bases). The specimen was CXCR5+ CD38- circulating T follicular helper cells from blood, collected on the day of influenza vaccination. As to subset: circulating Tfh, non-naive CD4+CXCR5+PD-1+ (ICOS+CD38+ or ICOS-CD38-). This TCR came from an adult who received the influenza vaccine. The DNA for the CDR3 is TGTGCCAGCAGCTTGGGGGGGCAGGCTCGCCGCTACACCTTC. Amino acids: CASSLGGQARRYTF.